This T cell receptor beta chain appears in the sequencing data of a study of blood T cell repertoires in COVID-19. Study context: Samples representing acute and convalescent COVID-19 were sourced from the United States, Italy and Spain.

Profiling relied on immunoSEQ multiplex PCR, and the TCRdb table lists in-frame clones only, not all of them. The sample has about 200,000 clones; about 90% are singletons. The CDR3 covers 13 residues. CDR1 is SGHTA, CDR2 FQGNSA, per germline. Trimming left V 0 bases short and J 5 bases short, with 8 bases between. This sequence originates from a man aged 25-40 years who had recovered from COVID-19. Sequencing used PBMCs or T cells enriched from blood (not recorded which). The chain has TRBV7-2 and TRBJ2-7; TRBD1 might be the D (5 bases). The CDR3: CASSLAPGNEQYF. CDR3 nucleotide sequence: TGTGCCAGCAGCTTAGCCCCAGGGAACGAGCAGTACTTC. The whole variable domain, filled in from reference TRBV7-2 and TRBJ2-7, reads GAGVSQSPSNKVTEKGKDVELRCDPISGHTALYWYRQSLGQGLEFLIYFQGNSAPDKSGLPSDRFSAERTGGSVSTLTIQRTQQEDSAVYLCASSLAPGNEQYFGPGTRLTVT.